The clone carrying this T cell receptor (beta chain) was picked up many times. Its antigen is not identified. V lost 5 bases and J lost 4; bases outside the gene matches: 19. The CDR3 spans 19 residues. The germline CDR1 and CDR2 sequences are LNHDA and SQIVND (reference sequence). These data are taken from a study of regulatory T cells in long-lasting Graves disease. Whole-study context: For under 3 months, newly diagnosed Graves' patients had been taking antithyroid drugs. Notes on the study in general: There was favoring of TRBV28, TRBJ1-2 and TRBJ2-5 in persistent disease.

Through Arm-PCR of CDR3 regions and iRepertoire HTBI primers, TCR beta libraries were built. MiXCR, run by TCRdb on the multiplex PCR reads, gives a single entry per CDR3 protein. This table has approximately 540,000 distinct CDR3 sequences, more than 10% appearing once. Time point given: newly diagnosed GD, antithyroid drugs for less than 3 months. Construction of the TCR library relied on RNA isolated from PBMCs. The same sample was also used in a study of T cells in Graves' hyperthyroidism and ophthalmopathy.

The chain employs TRBV19 and TRBJ2-7, with 11 bases matching TRBD2. Sequencing was performed on peripheral blood mononuclear cells (PBMCs), taken at new diagnosis, from a patient treated with antithyroid drugs. This sequence originates from a woman aged 30 to 39 with Graves disease. The CDR3 spells CASSFKTSGTLRGSYEQYF. CDR3 DNA sequence: TGTGCCAGTAGTTTCAAGACTAGCGGGACCCTGCGGGGTTCATACGAGCAGTACTTC.